In this sample, the clone carrying this T cell receptor beta chain turned up many times. The antigen is undetermined. This record belongs to a study of T cells in Graves' hyperthyroidism and ophthalmopathy. Amplification of TCR beta CDR3 regions was performed using RNA transcripts as template. Primed by the HTBI set, a first-round RT-PCR was run on the TCR CDR3. TCRdb processed the multiplex PCR reads anew with MiXCR; each CDR3 protein has one entry. Of hundreds of thousands of distinct CDR3 sequences in the sample, 14% to 15% were seen once. Study-wide points: The blood repertoire included most of the expanded thyroid clonotypes above 0.001.

CDR3 length equals 15 residues. Germline trimming cut 3 bases from V and 5 bases from J; bases unmatched to any gene: 5. Germline V CDR1 and CDR2: SGHRS, YFSETQ. Ophthalmopathy patients showed a Clinical Activity Score of at least 3, NOSPECS grade of at least 4 and duration under 3 months. Diagnoses were established using clinical symptoms, serum thyroxine and TRAb, thyroid ultrasound and orbital computed tomography. Source material for PBMCs was more than 7.5 ml fresh peripheral blood. V gene TRBV5-1 combines with J gene TRBJ2-2; 9 bases match TRBD1. The origin of this receptor is a man aged 18 to 30 with Graves' ophthalmopathy. Sequences were obtained from blood. The CDR3 DNA is TGCGCCAGCAGCTGGGACAGGGCGGCAACCGGGGAGCTGTTTTTT. Encoded protein: CASSWDRAATGELFF.